A selection of T cell receptor beta chains follows, all from one sample in a study of blood T cell repertoires in COVID-19. Profiled with immunoSEQ multiplex PCR; TCRdb holds only in-frame clones, not every one. The table includes 97,000 or so clones, 82% detected once. The sample consisted of peripheral blood. The receptors were gathered from a man between 65 and 85 years old with active or convalescent COVID-19. Both conserved end residues are part of each CDR3. D genes are given only for firm matches. A row's size may be missing; if present it is once, few, many or a size class.

V: TRBV18; J: TRBJ1-5; size: -; D: TRBD1; DNA: TGTGCCAGCTCACGGGGGACAGGGGGTACCAATCAGCCCCAGCATTTT; CDR3: CASSRGTGGTNQPQHF
V: TRBV6-2/TRBV6-3; J: TRBJ1-2; size: -; D: -; DNA: TGTGCCAGCAGTTACACCTGGGACAGCTACACCTTC; CDR3: CASSYTWDSYTF
V: TRBV30; J: TRBJ2-3; size: once; D: -; DNA: TGTGCCTGGAGTGGCGGCAGTTCACATAGTCAGTATTTT; CDR3: CAWSGGSSHSQYF
V: TRBV7-6; J: TRBJ2-7; size: -; D: TRBD1; DNA: TGTGCCAGCAGCTTAAGCTTAGGGGGACAGGACTACGAGCAGTACTTC; CDR3: CASSLSLGGQDYEQYF
V: TRBV4-1; J: TRBJ1-1; size: -; D: -; DNA: TGCGCCAGCAGCCAAGAACCAGCGCCGAACACTGAAGCTTTCTTT; CDR3: CASSQEPAPNTEAFF
V: TRBV4-1; J: TRBJ2-7; size: -; D: -; DNA: TGCGCCAGCAGCCAAGATTTTCAGTCCTACGAGCAGTACTTC; CDR3: CASSQDFQSYEQYF
V: TRBV11-2; J: TRBJ1-6; size: -; D: -; DNA: TGTGCCAGCGGAGTAAATTCACCCCTCCACTTT; CDR3: CASGVNSPLHF
V: TRBV6-4; J: TRBJ1-2; size: -; D: -; DNA: TGTGCCAGCAGTGACTCTTCGACAGCTCGTGATGGCTACACCTTC; CDR3: CASSDSSTARDGYTF
V: TRBV6-6; J: TRBJ1-1; size: few; D: -; DNA: TGTGCCAGCAGAACCAGGGACTTGAACACTGAAGCTTTCTTT; CDR3: CASRTRDLNTEAFF
V: TRBV18; J: TRBJ1-2; size: -; D: -; DNA: TGTGCCAGCTCACCAGAAAATGAGGGCTACGGCTACACCTTC; CDR3: CASSPENEGYGYTF
V: TRBV10-3; J: TRBJ2-5; size: -; D: TRBD1; DNA: TGTGCCTCAGCAGGGGGTGGGAGCCAAGAGACCCAGTACTTC; CDR3: CASAGGGSQETQYF
V: TRBV4-3; J: TRBJ2-2; size: -; D: -; DNA: TGCGCCAGCAGCCGCAATGCCGGGAACACCGGGGAGCTGTTTTTT; CDR3: CASSRNAGNTGELFF
V: TRBV30; J: TRBJ1-3; size: -; D: -; DNA: TGTGCCTGTGATCGGAGGGAAGGTGGAAACACCATATATTTT; CDR3: CACDRREGGNTIYF
V: TRBV7-9; J: TRBJ2-2; size: -; D: -; DNA: TGTGCCAGAAGGGACTCAAACACCGGGGAGCTGTTTTTT; CDR3: CARRDSNTGELFF
V: TRBV18; J: TRBJ1-6; size: few; D: TRBD1; DNA: TGTGCCAGCTCACTAAGGGACAGCAGACGTAATTCACCCCTCCACTTT; CDR3: CASSLRDSRRNSPLHF
V: TRBV6-5; J: TRBJ1-5; size: -; D: -; DNA: TGTGCCAGCAGCCAATTTAGATATAGCAATCAGCCCCAGCATTTT; CDR3: CASSQFRYSNQPQHF
V: TRBV19; J: TRBJ2-7; size: -; D: TRBD2; DNA: TGTGCCAGTAGTATGGCGGGGGGATCCTACGAGCAGTACTTC; CDR3: CASSMAGGSYEQYF
V: TRBV6-5; J: TRBJ1-1; size: -; D: -; DNA: TGTGCCAGCAGTTACATAGGACAGTTGAACACTGAAGCTTTCTTT; CDR3: CASSYIGQLNTEAFF
V: TRBV6-5; J: TRBJ1-4; size: -; D: -; DNA: TGTGCCAGCAGTCCTCGAGGAGTGGAAAAACTGTTTTTT; CDR3: CASSPRGVEKLFF
V: TRBV10-3; J: TRBJ2-3; size: -; D: TRBD2; DNA: TGTGCCATCAGTGAGTCACCTAGCGGGGTTAGCACAGATACGCAGTATTTT; CDR3: CAISESPSGVSTDTQYF
V: TRBV6-1; J: TRBJ1-3; size: -; D: -; DNA: TGTGCCAGCAGCCGCCTGGGAGCCAGTGGAAACACCATATATTTT; CDR3: CASSRLGASGNTIYF
V: TRBV19; J: TRBJ1-6; size: -; D: TRBD1; DNA: TGTGCCAGTAGTATTACAGGGGGGCCCAAAAATTCACCCCTCCACTTT; CDR3: CASSITGGPKNSPLHF
V: TRBV29-1; J: TRBJ2-3; size: few; D: -; DNA: TGCAGCGTTGGTACGGGGGTAACAGATACGCAGTATTTT; CDR3: CSVGTGVTDTQYF
V: TRBV19; J: TRBJ1-2; size: -; D: TRBD1; DNA: TGTGCCAGTAGTCCAAACGGACAGGATACAAGGGGCTACACCTTC; CDR3: CASSPNGQDTRGYTF
V: TRBV27; J: TRBJ2-3; size: -; D: -; DNA: TGTGCCAGCAGCCTTTTTACTAGCACAGATACGCAGTATTTT; CDR3: CASSLFTSTDTQYF
V: TRBV11-1; J: TRBJ1-1; size: -; D: -; DNA: TGTGCCAGCAGCCCAACCCTGGCGAACACTGAAGCTTTCTTT; CDR3: CASSPTLANTEAFF
V: TRBV6-1; J: TRBJ2-1; size: -; D: -; DNA: TGTGCCAGCAGTGAGGTTACATTATACAATGAGCAGTTCTTC; CDR3: CASSEVTLYNEQFF
V: TRBV21-1; J: TRBJ2-1; size: -; D: -; DNA: TGTGCCAGCAGCAAATTCAGGGAATACAATGAGCAGTTCTTC; CDR3: CASSKFREYNEQFF
V: TRBV28; J: TRBJ1-2; size: -; D: -; DNA: TGTGCCAGCAGTTTAGGGGACACGGCTTATGGCTACACCTTC; CDR3: CASSLGDTAYGYTF
V: TRBV11-2; J: TRBJ2-3; size: -; D: TRBD2; DNA: TGTGCCAGCAGTTCTCTAGCGGGGGGCACAGATACGCAGTATTTT; CDR3: CASSSLAGGTDTQYF
V: TRBV12-3/TRBV12-4; J: TRBJ1-1; size: many; D: TRBD1; DNA: TGTGCCAGCAGTTTAACAGGGGACACTGAAGCTTTCTTT; CDR3: CASSLTGDTEAFF
V: TRBV28; J: TRBJ1-6; size: -; D: -; DNA: TGTGCCAGCTACCAGGAGGTTAATTCACCCCTCCACTTT; CDR3: CASYQEVNSPLHF
V: TRBV6-1; J: TRBJ1-3; size: -; D: -; DNA: TGTGCCAGCAGTGAACCTCGGGGTTACGGAAGAAACACCATATATTTT; CDR3: CASSEPRGYGRNTIYF
V: TRBV9; J: TRBJ2-3; size: -; D: TRBD2; DNA: TGTGCCAGCAGCGAAGAAATAGCGGGGGGGCGAACGCAGTATTTT; CDR3: CASSEEIAGGRTQYF
V: TRBV21-1; J: TRBJ2-3; size: once; D: -; DNA: TGTGCCAGCAGCAAGGTTGACTCCATAGATAGCACAGATACGCAGTATTTT; CDR3: CASSKVDSIDSTDTQYF